The 28 T cell receptor beta chains below all came from one sample that was sequenced in a study of PD-1 blockade in mismatch repair-deficient tumors. Produced via immunoSEQ multiplex PCR; TCRdb's table is partial and in-frame only. The profile covers 120,000 or so clones, with roughly nine tenths appearing a single time and around an eighth taken by the ten largest. Sequenced here: peripheral blood, sampled 44 weeks after starting pembrolizumab. The receptor set was obtained from an adult with mismatch repair-deficient cancer.

This chain connects TRBV7-9 to TRBJ2-6; possible D gene TRBD2, 5 bases. Trimming shortened V by 6 bases and J by 3 bases, and 15 bases separated the two germline ends. CDR3 length: 16 amino acids. The germline gives CDR1 SEHNR, CDR2 FQNEAQ (reference sequence). CDR3 sequence: CASSLPRGIGANVLTF. CDR3 sequence (DNA): TGTGCCAGCAGTCTTCCTCGGGGTATTGGGGCCAACGTCCTGACTTTC.

The V gene is TRBV6-1, the J gene TRBJ2-1, with 14 bases aligning to TRBD2. Germline V gene lookup returns CDR1 MNHNS and CDR2 SASEGT. This CDR3 contains 16 residues. The J segment lost 7 bases and the V segment lost 4 bases, leaving 6 bases of the junction unmatched. The CDR3 DNA sequence: TGTGCCAGCAGTGGGGCCGGGACTAGCGGGAGAAATGAGCAGTTCTTC. As protein: CASSGAGTSGRNEQFF.

CDR3 bases: TGTGCCAGCAAGATTACCTACGAGCAGTACTTC. It codes for CASKITYEQYF. V usage is TRBV27 and J usage is TRBJ2-7; D unclear. The CDR3 runs 11 residues. CDR1 and CDR2 (germline): MNHEY, SMNVEV (reference sequence). Trimming stripped 7 bases from V and 2 bases from J, with 6 bases between.

The V and J genes are TRBV11-2 and TRBJ2-7, with unresolved D. The CDR3 length is 13 residues. Germline CDR1 and CDR2: SGHAT and FQNNGV. Trimming removed 3 bases from V and 2 bases from J, with 8 bases in between. CDR3 region: CASSFSETYEQYF. The CDR3 DNA reads as TGTGCCAGCAGCTTTTCTGAAACCTACGAGCAGTACTTC.

This clone has more than one count but fewer than ten. The gene calls are TRBV6-5 and TRBJ2-7; weak D call: TRBD1 (5 bases). Trimming pared 2 bases from V and 6 bases from J, leaving 11 bases between. The CDR3 has 13 amino acids. The V gene's germline CDR1 is MNHEY and CDR2 SVGAGI. CDR3 nucleotides: TGTGCCAGCAGTTACAGGGGAATCACCGAGCAGTACTTC. Its translation is CASSYRGITEQYF.

This chain links TRBV5-6 with TRBJ2-1; the D is unclear. CDR3 length equals 16 residues. Trimming pared 4 bases from V and 0 bases from J, leaving 14 bases between. CDR1 is SGHDT and CDR2 is YYEEEE in the germline V gene. CDR3: CASSPVDRSSYNEQFF. CDR3 bases: TGTGCCAGCAGCCCCGTGGACCGGAGCTCCTACAATGAGCAGTTCTTC.

The chain couples TRBV19 to TRBJ2-6; 7 bases agree with TRBD1. The CDR3 runs to 19 residues. Germline V lookup: CDR1 LNHDA, CDR2 SQIVND (reference sequence). Losses at the gene ends were 4 bases for V and 0 bases for J; bases not matched to a gene: 12. CDR3 coding DNA: TGTGCCAGTAGTACCGCTCGGGACAGCGCAAGCTCTGGGGCCAACGTCCTGACTTTC. Its translation is CASSTARDSASSGANVLTF.

The chain employs TRBV5-4 and TRBJ1-1; D perhaps matches TRBD1 (5 bases). The CDR3 covers 14 residues. The V gene's germline CDR1 is SGHNT and CDR2 YYREEE (reference sequence). V was trimmed by 0 bases and J by 4 bases, leaving 10 bases between them. CDR3 in DNA: TGTGCCAGCAGCTTGGGACGGGACGGCACTGAAGCTTTCTTT. As protein: CASSLGRDGTEAFF.

As concerns this clone: The same CDR3 can be traced to other DNA sequences in this sample. The V gene is TRBV6-5, the J gene TRBJ2-3, with D uncertain. The CDR3 loop spans 14 amino acids. CDR1 MNHEY and CDR2 SVGAGI come from the germline V gene. Trimming left V 4 bases short and J 0 bases short, with 8 bases between. CDR3 bases: TGTGCCAGCAGTTTGGCGGAGAGCACAGATACGCAGTATTTT. Amino acid sequence: CASSLAESTDTQYF.

The gene calls are TRBV30 and TRBJ2-2; no clear D. The germline V gene encodes CDR1 GTSNPN and CDR2 SVGIG (reference sequence). Deletions cut 5 bases from V and 1 base from J, with 8 bases between. The CDR3 consists of 13 residues. The CDR3 region has the DNA TGTGCCTGGGGACCAGGGAACACCGGGGAGCTGTTTTTT. This gives the protein CAWGPGNTGELFF.

The chain couples TRBV5-1 to TRBJ2-7, with D perhaps given as TRBD1 or TRBD2 (5 bases each). Trimming stripped 4 bases from V and 2 bases from J, with 16 bases between. This CDR3 is built from 15 residues. Looked up from germline, CDR1 is SGHRS and CDR2 is YFSETQ. The CDR3: CASSLRRDGPYEQYF. The CDR3 DNA reads TGCGCCAGCAGCCTTCGCCGGGACGGACCCTACGAGCAGTACTTC. Variable domain in full (rest from reference TRBV5-1 and TRBJ2-7): KAGVTQTPRYLIKTRGQQVTLSCSPISGHRSVSWYQQTPGQGLQFLFEYFSETQRNKGNFPGRFSGRQFSNSRSEMNVSTLELGDSALYLCASSLRRDGPYEQYFGPGTRLTVT.

The rearrangement joins TRBV7-9 to TRBJ2-1; D not certain. The CDR3 runs to 16 residues. V lost 0 bases and J 12 bases, leaving 21 bases between the germline ends. From germline, CDR1 is SEHNR and CDR2 FQNEAQ (reference sequence). The CDR3 protein is CASSLARDATVRGQFF. The CDR3 DNA sequence: TGTGCCAGCAGCTTAGCGCGCGATGCAACCGTCCGTGGGCAGTTCTTC.

The genes are TRBV25-1 and TRBJ2-1; perhaps TRBD2 as D (6 bases). From germline, CDR1 is MGHDK and CDR2 SYGVNS. The V end lost 7 bases, the J end lost 3 bases, and 13 bases lay between the germline ends. This CDR3 spans 14 amino acids. The CDR3 coding sequence is TGTGCCAGCACCACGGTGGGAGGCTACAATGAGCAGTTCTTC. It specifies CASTTVGGYNEQFF.

The V call is TRBV4-1, the J call TRBJ1-1; a possible D gene is TRBD1 (5 bases). Trimming shortened V by 1 base and J by 4 bases, and 13 bases separated the two germline ends. This CDR3 comprises 15 residues. Germline V gene sequence: CDR1 MGHRA, CDR2 YSYEKL. In DNA form, the CDR3 reads TGCGCCAGCAGCCAAGTAAGGTTTGGGGGCACTGAAGCTTTCTTT. Translation: CASSQVRFGGTEAFF.

The chain uses TRBV27 and TRBJ1-2; the D is unclear. This CDR3 comprises 12 residues. V lost 6 bases to trimming and J lost 4 bases, with 9 bases between them. CDR1 and CDR2 (germline): MNHEY, SMNVEV (reference sequence). CDR3 sequence (DNA): TGTGCCAGCAGCCCGGGTGGCTATGGCTACACCTTC. Protein product: CASSPGGYGYTF.

This chain links TRBV6-6 with TRBJ2-2; 8 bases fit TRBD1. V lost 6 bases and J lost 1; bases outside the gene matches: 4. CDR1 and CDR2 from the germline V gene are MNHNY and SVGAGI (reference sequence). The CDR3 consists of 15 residues. CDR3 protein: CASRDREQNTGELFF. CDR3 in DNA: TGTGCCAGCAGGGACAGGGAACAGAACACCGGGGAGCTGTTTTTT.

The chain links TRBV7-8 to TRBJ2-5, with D uncertain. Trimming removed 2 bases at V and 5 bases at J, with 18 bases between. The V gene's germline CDR1 is SGHVS and CDR2 FQNEAQ. This CDR3 region has 16 residues. The CDR3: CASSLTPPRPDETQYF. The CDR3 nucleotides read TGTGCCAGCAGCTTAACTCCCCCGCGGCCTGATGAGACCCAGTACTTC. The full variable domain, completed using reference TRBV7-8 and TRBJ2-5, is GAGVSQSPRYKVAKRGQDVALRCDPISGHVSLFWYQQALGQGPEFLTYFQNEAQLDKSGLPSDRFFAERPEGSVSTLKIQRTQQEDSAVYLCASSLTPPRPDETQYFGPGTRLLVL.

In its sample, this clone was seen a few times. This rearrangement joins TRBV6-5 to TRBJ2-3; TRBD2 matches at 15 bases. The CDR3 contains 15 residues. The ends lost 5 bases at V and 4 bases at J; junction bases unmatched: 1. Per germline, CDR1 MNHEY and CDR2 SVGAGI. CDR3 sequence reads: CASSGLAGGPDTQYF. CDR3 nucleotide sequence: TGTGCCAGCAGTGGACTAGCGGGAGGGCCAGATACGCAGTATTTT.

V usage is TRBV6-5 and J usage is TRBJ2-3; 10 positions agree with TRBD2. V dropped 2 bases and J dropped 0; count of bases not matched to a gene: 2. The CDR3 runs to 16 residues. Germline V gene sequence: CDR1 MNHEY, CDR2 SVGAGI. The CDR3 coding sequence is TGTGCCAGCAGTTACGGACTAGCGGCTAGCACAGATACGCAGTATTTT. This codes for CASSYGLAASTDTQYF.

This chain connects TRBV28 to TRBJ1-2, with TRBD1 as a possible D gene (5 bases). The germline V gene has CDR1 MDHEN and CDR2 SYDVKM. V lost 3 bases, J lost 2 bases, and 22 bases lay in between. There are 18 residues in the CDR3. This CDR3 is CASSLGGRWGVSNYGYTF. In DNA, the CDR3 is TGTGCCAGCAGTTTGGGCGGTCGTTGGGGGGTCTCAAACTATGGCTACACCTTC.

The chain's CDR3 is CASGLLAGASYEQYF. The CDR3 bases are TGCGCCAGCGGCCTGCTAGCGGGCGCCTCCTACGAGCAGTACTTC. V usage is TRBV4-1 and J usage is TRBJ2-7; 8 nucleotides line up with TRBD2. V trimming: 8 bases; J trimming: 0 bases; junction bases outside the gene matches: 9. The CDR3 loop spans 15 amino acids. Germline CDR1 MGHRA, CDR2 YSYEKL.

This chain joins TRBV2 and TRBJ2-7; D is possibly TRBD1 (6 bases). The germline CDR1 and CDR2 sequences are SNHLY and FYNNEI. V was clipped by 6 bases and J by 2 bases, with 14 bases between them. The CDR3 totals 14 residues. CDR3 region: CASRAGQMTYEQYF. Written as DNA, the CDR3 is TGTGCCAGCAGAGCCGGACAGATGACCTACGAGCAGTACTTC.

The chain links TRBV4-1 to TRBJ2-5; TRBD2 matches at 15 bases. Germline CDR1 MGHRA, CDR2 YSYEKL. This CDR3 has 18 amino acids. The V segment lost 0 bases and the J segment 1 base; nucleotides outside the gene matches: 3. The CDR3 nucleotides are TGCGCCAGCAGCCAAGAGGGGACTAGCGGGAGGACCCAAGAGACCCAGTACTTC. Translating gives CASSQEGTSGRTQETQYF.

V is TRBV30 and J is TRBJ2-3; D uncertain. Deletions cut 3 bases from V and 0 bases from J, with 13 bases between. CDR1 is GTSNPN and CDR2 is SVGIG in the germline V gene (reference sequence). The CDR3 covers 15 residues. The CDR3 nucleotides are TGTGCCTGGAGGAAAACAGTTACTAGCACAGATACGCAGTATTTT. It is translated as CAWRKTVTSTDTQYF.

The V call is TRBV4-1, the J call TRBJ2-7; 8 nucleotides align to TRBD1. The CDR3 consists of 14 residues. Germline CDR1 is MGHRA and CDR2 is YSYEKL. The junction had 4 bases not matched to a gene; V was cut back by 3 bases and J by 3 bases. The CDR3 here is CASSHRTGSYEQYF. DNA for the CDR3: TGCGCCAGCAGCCACAGGACAGGGAGCTACGAGCAGTACTTC.

The chain links TRBV7-2 to TRBJ2-5, with 9 nucleotides matching TRBD1. Germline CDR1 SGHTA, CDR2 FQGNSA. CDR3 length: 15 residues. The J segment lost 5 bases and the V segment lost 4 bases, leaving 8 bases of the junction unmatched. The CDR3 loop reads CASSSPTGGSETQYF. CDR3 coding DNA: TGTGCCAGCAGCTCCCCGACAGGGGGGTCTGAGACCCAGTACTTC.

The chain recombines TRBV29-1 with TRBJ2-7; 8 bases agree with TRBD2. The CDR3 is 15 amino acids. Trimming took 4 bases from V and 2 from J; bases not matched to a gene: 10. Germline V gives CDR1 SQVTM, CDR2 ANQGSEA. The CDR3 region has the DNA TGCAGCGTTGTTTATGCGGGAGGCCCTCCCTACGAGCAGTACTTC. Its protein is CSVVYAGGPPYEQYF.

This clone appeared a single time. The chain links TRBV6-1 to TRBJ2-7; D might be TRBD1 (5 bases). Germline assignment: CDR1 MNHNS and CDR2 SASEGT. With 4 bases removed from V and 4 bases from J, the gap between germline ends came to 8 bases. This CDR3 region has 12 residues. The CDR3 nucleotides read TGTGCCAGCAGTGGGACACGGTACGAGCAGTACTTC. Translating it yields CASSGTRYEQYF.